This TCR beta chain derives from a study of response to subunit inactivated influenza vaccine. Overall study findings and caveats: Authors suggested that a seasonal influenza vaccination recruits few new T cells each time.

TCRdb analysed the RT-PCR reads with MiXCR anew, one entry per CDR3 protein. The sample records hundreds of thousands of distinct CDR3 sequences, approximately 17% being singletons. Trimming pared 2 bases from V and 8 bases from J, leaving 18 bases between. Looked up from germline, CDR1 is LGHNA and CDR2 is YNFKEQ. The CDR3 loop spans 16 amino acids. Note on this clonotype: The antigen is undetermined.

The receptor was derived from a man in his fifties who received an inactivated influenza vaccine. This material consisted of PBMCs from blood, taken more than 4 days after vaccination. This chain joins TRBV4-2 and TRBJ1-4; tentative D call: TRBD1 (6 bases). CDR3 in DNA: TGTGCCAGCAGCCAAAACAGGGACCGGTTTCAAGAAAAACTGTTTTTT. Translation gives CASSQNRDRFQEKLFF.